Listed here are 18 T cell receptor beta chains from one sample, sequenced in a study of T cell changes during pregnancy in multiple sclerosis. Profiled with immunoSEQ multiplex PCR; TCRdb holds only in-frame clones, not every one. The table records over 40,000 clones, 80% to 95% of them present only once. This specimen was CD4+ T cells from peripheral blood mononuclear cells, taken in the second trimester of pregnancy. Receptors originate from a female donor with multiple sclerosis, enrolled in a pregnancy study.

This sequence joins TRBV7-9 and TRBJ1-4, with 8 bases identical to TRBD1. The ends lost 5 bases at V and 7 bases at J; junction bases unmatched: 6. Germline V gene sequence: CDR1 SEHNR, CDR2 FQNEAQ (reference sequence). CDR3 length: 14 residues. The chain's CDR3 is CASSPGQGGEKLFF. The CDR3 region has the DNA TGTGCCAGCAGCCCCGGACAGGGTGGTGAAAAACTGTTTTTT.

The chain is built from TRBV27 and TRBJ1-5; 9 nucleotides align to TRBD1. Germline V gene data show CDR1 as MNHEY and CDR2 as SMNVEV (reference sequence). V shed 6 bases, J shed 6 bases, and the junction held 12 bases outside the gene matches. CDR3 size: 16 residues. This CDR3 is CASSAQTQGAAQPQHF. The CDR3 region has the DNA TGTGCCAGCAGCGCTCAAACACAGGGGGCTGCTCAGCCCCAGCATTTT.

This sequence joins TRBV20-1 and TRBJ2-7, with TRBD2 as a possible D gene (6 bases). The CDR3 length is 11 residues. Germline values: CDR1 DFQATT, CDR2 SNEGSKA (reference sequence). Trimming pared 3 bases from V and 6 bases from J, leaving 9 bases between. The DNA of the CDR3 is TGCAGTGCTAGTGGAGGGGTCGAGCAGTACTTC. It is translated as CSASGGVEQYF.

CDR3: CASSVGGGGNTIYF. In DNA, the CDR3 is TGTGCCAGCAGTGTAGGGGGCGGTGGAAACACCATATATTTT. The gene calls are TRBV2 and TRBJ1-3, with 7 bases matching TRBD1. V lost 4 bases and J lost 3; bases outside the gene matches: 3. There are 14 residues in the CDR3. Germline V gene data show CDR1 as SNHLY and CDR2 as FYNNEI.

The V and J genes are TRBV5-1 and TRBJ1-1, with TRBD1 identical over 8 bases. Germline CDR1 is SGHRS and CDR2 is YFSETQ. V lost 5 bases, J lost 2 bases, and 5 bases stayed unmatched. The length of the CDR3 is 14 residues. This CDR3 reads CASSQDRVNTEAFF. CDR3 coding DNA: TGCGCCAGCAGTCAGGACAGGGTTAACACTGAAGCTTTCTTT.

This clone was detected only a few times. The rearrangement uses TRBV5-6 and TRBJ1-6; D unresolved. V was pared by 0 bases and J by 10 bases, with 14 bases between. Germline V gives CDR1 SGHDT, CDR2 YYEEEE. CDR3 length: 15 amino acids. The CDR3 bases are TGTGCCAGCAGCTTGGGCGGCACGGTCTGGTCACCCCTCCACTTT. Protein sequence: CASSLGGTVWSPLHF.

This clone appeared once. The rearrangement links TRBV7-3 to TRBJ2-1; 10 nucleotides match TRBD2. The CDR3 runs 16 residues. The V gene end was trimmed by 3 bases and the J gene end by 7 bases; junction bases not matched to a gene: 9. The V gene's germline CDR1 is SGHTA and CDR2 FQGTGA. The CDR3 region is CASSFTLAGDLNEQFF. The CDR3 nucleotides read TGTGCCAGCAGCTTCACCCTAGCGGGGGATTTAAATGAGCAGTTCTTC.

This clone has only one observation. The V call is TRBV7-3, the J call TRBJ2-7, with a weak D call TRBD2 (7 bases). The CDR3 is made up of 13 amino acids. V lost 2 bases and J lost 7, with 12 bases in between. Germline lookup yields CDR1 SGHTA and CDR2 FQGTGA. CDR3 sequence (DNA): TGTGCCAGCAGCTTAGAGGGGGGGGGAGAGCAGTACTTC. Its translation is CASSLEGGGEQYF.

The rearrangement links TRBV6-1 to TRBJ2-2, with TRBD2 matching over 10 bases. The CDR3 consists of 15 residues. V gave up 3 bases and J gave up 8 bases; unmatched junction bases: 6. Germline V CDR1 and CDR2: MNHNS, SASEGT. The CDR3 spells CASSDEAGGRGELFF. The CDR3 DNA is TGTGCCAGCAGTGATGAAGCGGGAGGGAGAGGGGAGCTGTTTTTT.

In this sample, this clone turned up once. The chain links TRBV2 to TRBJ2-7; tentatively, D is TRBD1 (5 bases). This CDR3 contains 12 residues. The germline V gene has CDR1 SNHLY and CDR2 FYNNEI. Trimming took off 6 bases at V and 3 bases at J, with 9 bases between the two ends. In nucleotides, the CDR3 is TGTGCCAGCAGGGATGACAGCTACGAGCAGTACTTC. This codes for CASRDDSYEQYF.

The chain combines TRBV5-1 with TRBJ2-7; a weak D match, TRBD1 (5 bases). Germline loops: CDR1 SGHRS, CDR2 YFSETQ. The CDR3 sequence is 11 residues long. V was trimmed by 9 bases and J by 2 bases, leaving 9 bases between them. The CDR3 DNA reads as TGCGCCAATAGGGGAACCTACGAGCAGTACTTC. This gives the protein CANRGTYEQYF. The complete variable domain, with remaining parts taken from reference TRBV5-1 and TRBJ2-7, reads KAGVTQTPRYLIKTRGQQVTLSCSPISGHRSVSWYQQTPGQGLQFLFEYFSETQRNKGNFPGRFSGRQFSNSRSEMNVSTLELGDSALYLCANRGTYEQYFGPGTRLTVT.

The chain carries TRBV9 and TRBJ2-3; 8 bases are a match to TRBD2. CDR1 is SGDLS and CDR2 is YYNGEE in the germline V gene. The CDR3 contains 15 residues. V was clipped by 3 bases and J by 2 bases; unmatched bases: 5. The CDR3 loop is CASSASGSLTDTQYF. Here the CDR3 DNA reads TGTGCCAGCAGCGCGAGCGGGAGCCTCACAGATACGCAGTATTTT. The full variable domain, completed using reference TRBV9 and TRBJ2-3, is DSGVTQTPKHLITATGQRVTLRCSPRSGDLSVYWYQQSLDQGLQFLIQYYNGEERAKGNILERFSAQQFPDLHSELNLSSLELGDSALYFCASSASGSLTDTQYFGPGTRLTVL.

The chain uses TRBV7-2 and TRBJ1-2; D might be TRBD1 (5 bases). The V end lost 6 bases, the J end lost 5 bases, and 16 bases lay between the germline ends. Germline V gene lookup returns CDR1 SGHTA and CDR2 FQGNSA. This CDR3 contains 14 residues. In DNA, the CDR3 is TGTGCCAGCAGTCCCGGGACTGACCATTATGGCTACACCTTC. Translation gives CASSPGTDHYGYTF.

A single count supports this clone. The J gene is TRBJ2-7, the V gene TRBV28, with 7 nucleotides matching TRBD2. The CDR3 runs 14 residues. With V trimmed by 5 bases and J by 4 bases, 8 bases remained unmatched. Germline V CDR1 and CDR2: MDHEN, SYDVKM. CDR3 amino acids: CASSTWGGRYEQYF. The CDR3, as DNA: TGTGCCAGCAGTACGTGGGGGGGTAGGTACGAGCAGTACTTC.

The chain has TRBV27 and TRBJ2-7; 7 bases agree with TRBD1. Looked up from germline, CDR1 is MNHEY and CDR2 is SMNVEV (reference sequence). The CDR3 covers 15 residues. J gave up 3 bases and V 5 bases, and 10 bases lay outside the gene matches. The CDR3 is CASSTRDRRIYEQYF. The CDR3 DNA reads TGTGCCAGCAGTACCCGGGACAGACGAATCTACGAGCAGTACTTC.

V usage is TRBV28 and J usage is TRBJ1-1; the D is unclear. The CDR3 has 12 amino acids. CDR1 and CDR2 (germline): MDHEN, SYDVKM. Trimming took 1 base from V and 2 from J, leaving 2 bases between them. The CDR3 DNA reads TGTGCCAGCAGTTTATTAAACACTGAAGCTTTCTTT. It specifies CASSLLNTEAFF.

CDR3 sequence reads: CASSKWTGDEKLFF. CDR3 DNA: TGTGCCAGCAGTAAATGGACAGGGGATGAAAAACTGTTTTTT. V usage is TRBV25-1 and J usage is TRBJ1-4; 9 nucleotides match TRBD1. Looked up from germline, CDR1 is MGHDK and CDR2 is SYGVNS. Trimming cost V 5 bases and J 6 bases; bases outside gene matches: 4. The CDR3 covers 14 residues. Variable domain in full (rest from reference TRBV25-1 and TRBJ1-4): EADIYQTPRYLVIGTGKKITLECSQTMGHDKMYWYQQDPGMELHLIHYSYGVNSTEKGDLSSESTVSRIRTEHFPLTLESARPSHTSQYLCASSKWTGDEKLFFGSGTQLSVL.

The chain recombines TRBV29-1 with TRBJ2-5; possible D gene TRBD2, 6 bases. V gave up 3 bases and J gave up 2 bases, with 16 bases separating them. Germline lookup yields CDR1 SQVTM and CDR2 ANQGSEA. The CDR3 covers 15 residues. The CDR3 loop is CSVDDLRDGQETQYF. The CDR3 DNA reads TGCAGCGTTGATGACCTGCGGGACGGGCAAGAGACCCAGTACTTC.